Listed here are 27 T cell receptor beta chains from one sample, sequenced in a study of shared clonotypes between healthy human individuals. Selected positively for CCR7 and CD45RO-negative, naive CD8 cells excluded terminally differentiated effector memory CD45RA+ cells. This table comes from immunoSEQ multiplex PCR, and its TCRdb copy is limited to in-frame clones, with some not included. The sample holds millions of clones, over 85% seen once. Material for sequencing was naive CD8+ T cells sorted from blood. The source is a man between 18 and 35 years old in good health.

The chain combines TRBV28 with TRBJ2-1; tentative D call: TRBD2 (5 bases). The CDR3 loop spans 19 amino acids. V was pared by 4 bases and J by 0 bases, with 22 bases between. Germline V lookup: CDR1 MDHEN, CDR2 SYDVKM. CDR3 in DNA: TGTGCCAGCAGTTCACCCCAGTTGGGCCCCGAGGGCTCCTACAATGAGCAGTTCTTC. The encoded protein is CASSSPQLGPEGSYNEQFF.

The chain combines TRBV4-1 with TRBJ2-3; possible D gene TRBD1, 6 bases. The CDR3 runs to 16 residues. Trimming removed 0 bases from V and 1 base from J, with 11 bases in between. In germline, CDR1 is MGHRA, CDR2 YSYEKL. This CDR3 reads CASSQEAAGGTDTQYF. CDR3 DNA sequence: TGCGCCAGCAGCCAAGAGGCGGCAGGGGGCACAGATACGCAGTATTTT.

The chain uses TRBV27 and TRBJ2-7; D gene ambiguous. V lost 8 bases, J lost 3 bases, and 20 bases lay in between. The CDR3 length is 15 residues. Germline CDR1 and CDR2: MNHEY and SMNVEV (reference sequence). CDR3 nucleotides: TGTGCCAGCGCCCCAGTTGTGGCAGTCTTCTACGAGCAGTACTTC. This translates into CASAPVVAVFYEQYF.

V usage is TRBV4-1 and J usage is TRBJ1-1; D is undetermined. Between the trimmed V and J ends, which lost 2 bases and 3 bases, there was a span of 10 bases. The CDR3 sequence is 14 residues long. The V gene's germline CDR1 is MGHRA and CDR2 YSYEKL. In DNA form, the CDR3 reads TGCGCCAGCAGCCAACTCGTTAGGGACACTGAAGCTTTCTTT. This translates into CASSQLVRDTEAFF.

This chain uses TRBV9 with TRBJ1-6, with D uncertain. In germline, CDR1 is SGDLS, CDR2 YYNGEE. V lost 4 bases to trimming and J lost 8 bases, with 10 bases between them. This CDR3 region has 13 residues. CDR3 residues: CASSPNSDSPLHF. The CDR3 DNA sequence: TGTGCCAGCAGCCCAAACTCAGATTCACCCCTCCACTTT.

This chain links TRBV11-2 with TRBJ2-7, with D maybe TRBD1 (5 bases). Trimming took off 2 bases at V and 4 bases at J, with 15 bases between the two ends. In germline, CDR1 is SGHAT, CDR2 FQNNGV. The CDR3 totals 15 residues. The CDR3 is CASSLKSGIKYEQYF. DNA of the CDR3: TGTGCCAGCAGCTTAAAATCAGGGATCAAATACGAGCAGTACTTC.

This sequence joins TRBV30 and TRBJ2-1; 7 bases agree with TRBD2. CDR1 is GTSNPN and CDR2 is SVGIG in the germline V gene (reference sequence). There are 16 residues in the CDR3. The junction had 8 bases not matched to a gene; V was cut back by 3 bases and J by 0 bases. DNA of the CDR3: TGTGCCTGGAGCGGACTAGGAAAGAGCTCCTACAATGAGCAGTTCTTC. This translates into CAWSGLGKSSYNEQFF.

DNA for the CDR3: TGTGCCAGTAGTATGTCAGGGGCCAGCTCCTATAATTCACCCCTCCACTTT. Translation: CASSMSGASSYNSPLHF. The rearrangement uses TRBV19 and TRBJ1-6, with a weak D call TRBD1 (6 bases). The CDR3 has 17 residues. Deletions cut 3 bases from V and 0 bases from J, with 12 bases between. The germline CDR1 and CDR2 sequences are LNHDA and SQIVND (reference sequence). The full variable domain, its missing parts supplied by reference TRBV19 and TRBJ1-6, is DGGITQSPKYLFRKEGQNVTLSCEQNLNHDAMYWYRQDPGQGLRLIYYSQIVNDFQKGDIAEGYSVSREKKESFPLTVTSAQKNPTAFYLCASSMSGASSYNSPLHFGNGTRLTVT.

The chain combines TRBV2 with TRBJ1-1, with a weak D call TRBD1 (5 bases). This CDR3 is 14 amino acids long. The germline gives CDR1 SNHLY, CDR2 FYNNEI. Trimming shortened V by 5 bases and J by 6 bases, and 16 bases separated the two germline ends. Written as DNA, the CDR3 is TGTGCCAGCAGTCCTGAGGGGAGAAGCTCTGAAGCTTTCTTT. As protein: CASSPEGRSSEAFF.

The chain uses TRBV18 and TRBJ2-3; tentatively, D is TRBD1 or TRBD2 (5 bases each). Per germline, CDR1 KGHSH and CDR2 LQKENI. The CDR3 covers 16 residues. V dropped 2 bases and J dropped 6 bases, with 18 bases sitting between them. CDR3 DNA sequence: TGTGCCAGCTCACCATGGGGACGGGGTGGATTGGATACGCAGTATTTT. This gives the protein CASSPWGRGGLDTQYF.

DNA for the CDR3: TGTGCCAGTCGCCCAGGGGGCGCAACTAATGAAAAACTGTTTTTT. Amino acid sequence: CASRPGGATNEKLFF. The chain uses TRBV19 and TRBJ1-4; TRBD1 agrees at 8 bases. The germline gives CDR1 LNHDA, CDR2 SQIVND (reference sequence). The CDR3 has 15 residues. V lost 8 bases to trimming and J lost 0 bases; unmatched junction nucleotides: 5.

J is TRBJ2-1 and V is TRBV5-1; 9 bases are shared with TRBD1. Germline values: CDR1 SGHRS, CDR2 YFSETQ. The CDR3 is 15 residues long. Trimming took 4 bases from V and 5 from J; bases not matched to a gene: 7. CDR3 coding DNA: TGCGCCAGCAGCCTTGGGACAGGGATCCACAATGAGCAGTTCTTC. This codes for CASSLGTGIHNEQFF.

In DNA, the CDR3 is TGTGCCAGCAGCCCGGGAGGCTCTGGCTACGAGCAGTACTTC. It codes for CASSPGGSGYEQYF. The chain employs TRBV13 and TRBJ2-7; 7 bases fit TRBD2. The CDR3 has 14 residues. CDR1 PRHDT and CDR2 FYEKMQ come from the germline V gene (reference sequence). J lost 3 bases, V lost 5 bases, and 7 bases had no gene match.

CDR3 amino acids: CASTTLEGANGYTF. Here the CDR3 DNA reads TGTGCCAGCACCACATTAGAAGGGGCGAATGGCTACACCTTC. V gene TRBV6-5 combines with J gene TRBJ1-2, with a possible D match to TRBD1 (5 bases). The V end was cut by 7 bases, the J end by 6 bases, with 18 bases between. From germline, CDR1 is MNHEY and CDR2 SVGAGI. The CDR3 length is 14 residues.

The rearrangement uses TRBV7-9 and TRBJ2-5; no clear D. The V and J ends lost 5 bases and 1 base respectively, with 14 bases between them. The CDR3 is made up of 15 amino acids. Germline V gene sequence: CDR1 SEHNR, CDR2 FQNEAQ (reference sequence). The CDR3 spells CASSPQAPPQETQYF. The CDR3 DNA sequence: TGTGCCAGCAGCCCCCAAGCCCCGCCCCAAGAGACCCAGTACTTC. Full variable domain (missing parts from reference TRBV7-9 and TRBJ2-5): DTGVSQNPRHKITKRGQNVTFRCDPISEHNRLYWYRQTLGQGPEFLTYFQNEAQLEKSRLLSDRFSAERPKGSFSTLEIQRTEQGDSAMYLCASSPQAPPQETQYFGPGTRLLVL.

This chain links TRBV27 with TRBJ1-4, with D hard to call. The CDR3 sequence is 13 residues long. Trimming removed 4 bases at V and 6 bases at J, with 9 bases between. Per germline, CDR1 MNHEY and CDR2 SMNVEV (reference sequence). CDR3 sequence: CASSSSGDEKLFF. The CDR3 DNA is TGTGCCAGCAGTTCATCCGGGGATGAAAAACTGTTTTTT.

The rearrangement links TRBV5-4 to TRBJ1-2; D possibly corresponds to TRBD1 (5 bases). The CDR3 covers 13 residues. V lost 0 bases, J lost 8 bases, and 11 bases lay in between. Germline CDR1 reads SGHNT; CDR2 reads YYREEE (reference sequence). This CDR3 is CASSLDSPGGYTF. CDR3 coding DNA: TGTGCCAGCAGCTTGGACAGCCCAGGGGGCTACACCTTC. Based on the CDR3 plus reference TRBV5-4 and TRBJ1-2, the full variable domain is ETGVTQSPTHLIKTRGQQVTLRCSSQSGHNTVSWYQQALGQGPQFIFQYYREEENGRGNFPPRFSGLQFPNYSSELNVNALELDDSALYLCASSLDSPGGYTFGSGTRLTVV.

The chain is built from TRBV28 and TRBJ1-6; D is possibly TRBD1 (5 bases). CDR3 size: 19 residues. Looked up from germline, CDR1 is MDHEN and CDR2 is SYDVKM. V lost 5 bases and J lost 0, with 20 bases in between. This CDR3 is CASSPPRDRLSSYNSPLHF. The CDR3, as DNA: TGTGCCAGCAGTCCCCCCCGGGACCGCCTGAGCTCCTATAATTCACCCCTCCACTTT. Filled out from reference TRBV28 and TRBJ1-6, the complete variable domain reads DVKVTQSSRYLVKRTGEKVFLECVQDMDHENMFWYRQDPGLGLRLIYFSYDVKMKEKGDIPEGYSVSREKKERFSLILESASTNQTSMYLCASSPPRDRLSSYNSPLHFGNGTRLTVT.

The chain uses TRBV5-6 and TRBJ1-5; D is unresolved. From germline, CDR1 is SGHDT and CDR2 YYEEEE. Trimming cost V 4 bases and J 11 bases, with 22 bases left between them. The CDR3 has 15 amino acids. CDR3 in DNA: TGTGCCAGCAGCCTGGCAAGCTTCCCGAGGGAGGCCCAGCATTTT. As protein: CASSLASFPREAQHF.

The V gene is TRBV19, the J gene TRBJ2-1; 8 bases align to TRBD2. Trimming took 3 bases from V and 4 from J; bases not matched to a gene: 11. CDR1 LNHDA and CDR2 SQIVND come from the germline V gene (reference sequence). This CDR3 spans 17 amino acids. The CDR3 nucleotides read TGTGCCAGTAGTATCCTTATAGCGGGGTTGGGGTACAATGAGCAGTTCTTC. This sequence encodes CASSILIAGLGYNEQFF.

The chain has TRBV19 and TRBJ2-7, with D possibly being TRBD1 (5 bases). V lost 5 bases and J lost 0, with 8 bases in between. The CDR3 covers 13 residues. CDR1 is LNHDA and CDR2 is SQIVND in the germline V gene (reference sequence). CDR3 region: CASSLDISYEQYF. The CDR3 nucleotides are TGTGCCAGTAGTCTGGACATCTCCTACGAGCAGTACTTC.

The genes are TRBV7-6 and TRBJ2-7; TRBD2 agrees at 13 bases. The CDR3 is 14 residues long. Germline assignment: CDR1 SGHVS and CDR2 FNYEAQ. V trimming: 5 bases; J trimming: 6 bases; junction bases outside the gene matches: 4. The CDR3 coding sequence is TGTGCCAGCAGCGAGGGACTAGCGGGATTCGAGCAGTACTTC. Translation: CASSEGLAGFEQYF. The full variable domain, its missing parts supplied by reference TRBV7-6 and TRBJ2-7, is GAGVSQSPRYKVTKRGQDVALRCDPISGHVSLYWYRQALGQGPEFLTYFNYEAQQDKSGLPNDRFSAERPEGSISTLTIQRTEQRDSAMYRCASSEGLAGFEQYFGPGTRLTVT.

The V call is TRBV10-3, the J call TRBJ2-5; D might be TRBD2 (6 bases). V lost 6 bases to trimming and J lost 2 bases, with 16 bases between them. This CDR3 is 15 amino acids long. Germline CDR1 is ENHRY and CDR2 is SYGVKD. CDR3 sequence reads: CAIRDPGLLQETQYF. In nucleotides, the CDR3 is TGTGCCATCAGGGATCCGGGACTGCTACAAGAGACCCAGTACTTC.

The chain links TRBV27 to TRBJ2-2, with a possible D match to TRBD2 (5 bases). This CDR3 is built from 17 residues. Trimming pared 2 bases from V and 4 bases from J, leaving 17 bases between. In germline, CDR1 is MNHEY, CDR2 SMNVEV (reference sequence). The DNA for the CDR3 is TGTGCCAGCAGTTTAAGTAGTCGGGGTCCCACCACCGGGGAGCTGTTTTTT. This translates into CASSLSSRGPTTGELFF.

This clone was picked up one time. This chain joins TRBV27 and TRBJ2-7; TRBD1 aligns across 7 bases. This CDR3 has 14 residues. Trimming at V came to 7 bases and at J to 6 bases, leaving 12 bases not matched to a gene. The germline CDR1 and CDR2 sequences are MNHEY and SMNVEV (reference sequence). In DNA, the CDR3 is TGTGCCAGCACAGCTTTGACAGGGTCCGGCGAGCAGTACTTC. Its protein is CASTALTGSGEQYF.

This clone was counted only a few times. Other DNA sequences in this sample translate to the same CDR3. This chain joins TRBV11-2 and TRBJ2-7, with D tentatively TRBD1 (6 bases). The CDR3 spans 13 residues. Between the trimmed V and J ends, which lost 4 bases and 1 base, there was a span of 8 bases. CDR1 is SGHAT and CDR2 is FQNNGV in the germline V gene. The CDR3 DNA reads TGTGCCAGCAGCTCCGGACAGTCCTACGAGCAGTACTTC. Its protein product is CASSSGQSYEQYF.

The V gene is TRBV6-6, the J gene TRBJ2-1; 10 bases agree with TRBD2. There are 16 residues in the CDR3. The trim removed 5 bases at V and 7 bases at J, leaving 11 bases unmatched. The germline V gene has CDR1 MNHNY and CDR2 SVGAGI (reference sequence). The CDR3 spells CASSRDSGRPWNEQFF. For the CDR3, the DNA is TGTGCCAGCAGTAGGGATAGCGGGAGGCCTTGGAATGAGCAGTTCTTC.